The entry that follows covers one TCR beta chain sequence. The sample is drawn from a study of blood T cell repertoires in COVID-19. Study in general: Sites across the United States, Italy and Spain contributed samples from acute and convalescent COVID-19.

Trimming removed 8 bases at V and 3 bases at J, with 10 bases between. This CDR3 spans 13 amino acids. During active infection, Seattle patients enrolled and were then monitored through disease. Under the authors' procedure: The authors estimated nucleated cell counts from reference gene primer amplification. Measured with immunoSEQ multiplex PCR; TCRdb has only the in-frame clones, and not every one. The DNA gave D and trimming, while V, J and clone size come from that table. The sample consists of 250,000 to 400,000 clones, around 89% of them appearing once. The sequenced material came from peripheral blood. This chain links TRBV12-3 or TRBV12-4 with TRBJ2-2; a possible D gene is TRBD2 (6 bases). This receptor was identified in a woman aged 25 to 39 with COVID-19, enrolled during active disease. Here the CDR3 DNA reads TGTGCCAGCGCTAGCGCGGACACCGGGGAGCTGTTTTTT. This sequence encodes CASASADTGELFF.